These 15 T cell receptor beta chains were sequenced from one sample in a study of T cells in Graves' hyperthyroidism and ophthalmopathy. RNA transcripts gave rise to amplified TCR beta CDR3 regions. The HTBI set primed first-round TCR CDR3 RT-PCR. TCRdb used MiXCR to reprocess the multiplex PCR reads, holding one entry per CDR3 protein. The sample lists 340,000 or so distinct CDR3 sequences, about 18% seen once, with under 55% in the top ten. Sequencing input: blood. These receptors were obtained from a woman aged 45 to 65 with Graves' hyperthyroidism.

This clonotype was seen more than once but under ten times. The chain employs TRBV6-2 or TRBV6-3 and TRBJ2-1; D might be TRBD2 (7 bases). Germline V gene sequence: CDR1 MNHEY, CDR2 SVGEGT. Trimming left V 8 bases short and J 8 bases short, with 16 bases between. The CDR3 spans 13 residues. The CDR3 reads CASGGGANDEQFF. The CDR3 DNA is TGTGCCAGCGGAGGGGGGGCTAACGATGAGCAGTTCTTC.

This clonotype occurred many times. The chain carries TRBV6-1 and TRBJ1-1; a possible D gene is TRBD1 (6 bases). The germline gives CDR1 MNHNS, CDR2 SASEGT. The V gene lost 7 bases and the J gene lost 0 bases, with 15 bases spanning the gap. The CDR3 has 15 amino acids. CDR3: CASIKGEDMNTEAFF. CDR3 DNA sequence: TGTGCCAGCATCAAGGGGGAGGACATGAACACTGAAGCTTTCTTT.

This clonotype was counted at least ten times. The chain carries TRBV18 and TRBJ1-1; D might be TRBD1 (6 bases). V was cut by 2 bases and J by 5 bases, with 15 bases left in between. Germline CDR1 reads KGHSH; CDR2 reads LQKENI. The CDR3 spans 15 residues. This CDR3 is CASSPEISTGTEAFF. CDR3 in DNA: TGTGCCAGCTCACCAGAGATATCTACAGGGACTGAAGCTTTCTTT.

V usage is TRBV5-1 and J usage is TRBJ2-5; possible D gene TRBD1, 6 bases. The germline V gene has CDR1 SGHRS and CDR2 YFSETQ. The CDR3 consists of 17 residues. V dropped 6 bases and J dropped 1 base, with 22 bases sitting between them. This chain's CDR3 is CASTLFSGVGGQETQYF. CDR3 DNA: TGCGCCAGCACCCTATTCTCAGGGGTAGGGGGCCAAGAGACCCAGTACTTC.

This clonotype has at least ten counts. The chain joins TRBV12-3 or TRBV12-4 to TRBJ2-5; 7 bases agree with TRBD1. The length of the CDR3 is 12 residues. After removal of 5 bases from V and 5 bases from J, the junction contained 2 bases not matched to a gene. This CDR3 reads CASSPRGETQYF. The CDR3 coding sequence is TGTGCCAGCAGTCCCAGGGGGGAGACCCAGTACTTC.

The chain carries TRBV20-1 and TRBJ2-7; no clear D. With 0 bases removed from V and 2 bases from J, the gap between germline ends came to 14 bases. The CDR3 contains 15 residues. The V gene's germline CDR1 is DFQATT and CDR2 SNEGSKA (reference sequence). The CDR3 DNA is TGCAGTGCTAGAGATGGCTCTCAGTCGACCTACGAGCAGTACTTC. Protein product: CSARDGSQSTYEQYF.

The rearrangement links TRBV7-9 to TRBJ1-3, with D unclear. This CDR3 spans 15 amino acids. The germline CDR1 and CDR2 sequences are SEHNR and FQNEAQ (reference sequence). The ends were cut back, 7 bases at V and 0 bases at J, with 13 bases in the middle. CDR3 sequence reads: CASIAKVLSGNTIYF. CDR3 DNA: TGTGCCAGCATCGCTAAGGTCCTCTCTGGAAACACCATATATTTT.

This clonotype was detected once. This CDR3 reads CASSELTTSTDTQYF. The CDR3 nucleotides read TGTGCCAGCAGTGAACTCACGACGAGCACAGATACGCAGTATTTT. The rearrangement uses TRBV6-1 and TRBJ2-3; no clear D gene. CDR3 length equals 15 residues. CDR1 is MNHNS, CDR2 SASEGT, per germline. With 2 bases removed from V and 0 bases from J, the gap between germline ends came to 9 bases.

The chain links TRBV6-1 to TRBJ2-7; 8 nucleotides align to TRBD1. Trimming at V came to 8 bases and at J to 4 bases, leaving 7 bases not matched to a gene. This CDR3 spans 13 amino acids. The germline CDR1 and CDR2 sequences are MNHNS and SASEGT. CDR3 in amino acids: CASAGTGSYEQYF. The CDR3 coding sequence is TGTGCCAGCGCCGGGACAGGCTCTTACGAGCAGTACTTC.

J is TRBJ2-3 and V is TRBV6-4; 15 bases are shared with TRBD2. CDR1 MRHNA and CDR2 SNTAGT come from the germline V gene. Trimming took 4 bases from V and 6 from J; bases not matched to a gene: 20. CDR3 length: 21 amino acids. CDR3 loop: CASSARFGLAGGSYPGDTQYF. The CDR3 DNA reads TGTGCCAGCAGTGCCCGCTTCGGACTAGCGGGAGGGTCCTACCCCGGGGATACGCAGTATTTT.

CDR3 sequence (DNA): TGTGCCACCCGAGATGGGACAGGGAATCAGCCCCAGCATTTT. This translates into CATRDGTGNQPQHF. The rearrangement uses TRBV19 and TRBJ1-5, with 9 nucleotides matching TRBD1. Looked up from germline, CDR1 is LNHDA and CDR2 is SQIVND (reference sequence). This CDR3 comprises 14 residues. The V and J ends lost 10 bases and 4 bases, in that order; junction bases with no gene match: 8.

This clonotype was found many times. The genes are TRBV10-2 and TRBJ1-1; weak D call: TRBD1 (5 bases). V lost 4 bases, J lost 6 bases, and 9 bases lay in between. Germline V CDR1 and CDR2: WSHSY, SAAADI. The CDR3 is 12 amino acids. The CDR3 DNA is TGCGCCAGCAGTGGGGGACGCCCTGAAGCTTTCTTT. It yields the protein CASSGGRPEAFF.

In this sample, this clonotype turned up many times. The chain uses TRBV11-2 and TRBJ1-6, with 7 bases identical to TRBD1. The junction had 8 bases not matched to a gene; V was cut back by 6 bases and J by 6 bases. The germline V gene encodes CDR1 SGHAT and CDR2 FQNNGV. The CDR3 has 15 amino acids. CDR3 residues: CASRQGDRANSPLHF. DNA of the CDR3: TGTGCCAGCAGGCAGGGGGACAGAGCTAATTCACCCCTCCACTTT.

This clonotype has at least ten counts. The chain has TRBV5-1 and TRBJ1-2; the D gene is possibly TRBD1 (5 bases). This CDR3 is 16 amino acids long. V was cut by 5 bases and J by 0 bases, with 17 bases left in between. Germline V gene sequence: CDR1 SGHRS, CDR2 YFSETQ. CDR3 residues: CASSRHRGDTNYGYTF. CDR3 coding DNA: TGCGCCAGCAGTAGGCACCGGGGGGATACTAACTATGGCTACACCTTC.

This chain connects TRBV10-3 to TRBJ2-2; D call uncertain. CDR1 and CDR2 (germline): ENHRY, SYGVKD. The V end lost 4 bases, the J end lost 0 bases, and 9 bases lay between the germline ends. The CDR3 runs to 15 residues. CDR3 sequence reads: CAISAAGANTGELFF. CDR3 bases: TGTGCCATCAGTGCGGCAGGTGCGAACACCGGGGAGCTGTTTTTT.